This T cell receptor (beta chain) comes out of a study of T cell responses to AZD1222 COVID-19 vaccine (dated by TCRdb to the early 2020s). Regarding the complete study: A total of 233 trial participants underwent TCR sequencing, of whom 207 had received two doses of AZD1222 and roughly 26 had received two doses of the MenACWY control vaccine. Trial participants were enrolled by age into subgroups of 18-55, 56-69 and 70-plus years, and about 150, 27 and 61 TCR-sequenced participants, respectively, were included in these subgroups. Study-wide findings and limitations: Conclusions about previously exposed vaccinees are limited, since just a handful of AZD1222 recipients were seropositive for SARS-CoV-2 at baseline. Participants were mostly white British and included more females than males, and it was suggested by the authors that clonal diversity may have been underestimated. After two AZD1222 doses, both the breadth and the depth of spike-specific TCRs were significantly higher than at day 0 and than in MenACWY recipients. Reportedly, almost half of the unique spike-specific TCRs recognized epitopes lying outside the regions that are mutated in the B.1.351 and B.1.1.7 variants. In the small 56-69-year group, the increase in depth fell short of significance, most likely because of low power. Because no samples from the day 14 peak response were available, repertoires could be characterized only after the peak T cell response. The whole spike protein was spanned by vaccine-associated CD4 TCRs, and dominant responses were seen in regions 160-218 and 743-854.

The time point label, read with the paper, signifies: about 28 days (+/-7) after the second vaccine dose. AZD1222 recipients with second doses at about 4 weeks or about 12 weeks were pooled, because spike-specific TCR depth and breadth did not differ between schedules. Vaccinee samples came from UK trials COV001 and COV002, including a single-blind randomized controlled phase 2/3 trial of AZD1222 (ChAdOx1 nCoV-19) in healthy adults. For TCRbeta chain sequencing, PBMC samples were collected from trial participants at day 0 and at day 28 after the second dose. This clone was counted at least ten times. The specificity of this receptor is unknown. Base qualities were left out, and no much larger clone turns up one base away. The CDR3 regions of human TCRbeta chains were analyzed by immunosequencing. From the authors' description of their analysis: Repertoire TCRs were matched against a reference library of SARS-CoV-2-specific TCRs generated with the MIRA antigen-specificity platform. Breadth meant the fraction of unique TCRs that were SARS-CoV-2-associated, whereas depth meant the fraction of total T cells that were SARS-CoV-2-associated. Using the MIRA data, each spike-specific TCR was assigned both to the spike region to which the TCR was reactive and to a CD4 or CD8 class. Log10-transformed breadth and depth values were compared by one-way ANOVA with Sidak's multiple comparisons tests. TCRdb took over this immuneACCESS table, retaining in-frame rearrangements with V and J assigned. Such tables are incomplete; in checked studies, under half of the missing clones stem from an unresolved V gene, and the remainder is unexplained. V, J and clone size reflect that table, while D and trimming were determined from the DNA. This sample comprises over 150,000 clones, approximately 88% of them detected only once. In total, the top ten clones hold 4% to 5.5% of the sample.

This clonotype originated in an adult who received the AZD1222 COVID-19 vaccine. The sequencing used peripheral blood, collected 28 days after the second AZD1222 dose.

The CDR3 here reads CASGSPAKDTQYF. The DNA is as follows: TGTGCCAGCGGTAGCCCAGCAAAAGATACGCAGTATTTT. The chain uses TRBV2 and TRBJ2-3, with no reliable assignment of the D segment. The CDR3, from cysteine to phenylalanine, totals 13 residues. Only the CDR3 portion is preserved as DNA: 39 bases, with reading frame beginning at the first base. The germline V gene provides CDR1 SNHLY and CDR2 FYNNEI. Deletion took 8 bases off V and 5 bases off J, with a span of 14 bases between the germline ends.